This T cell receptor beta chain comes out of a study of shared clonotypes between healthy human individuals. Profiled with immunoSEQ multiplex PCR; TCRdb holds only in-frame clones, not every one. The data show approximately 2,000,000 clones, 85% to 95% seen once. The length of the CDR3 is 13 residues. Trimming took 5 bases from V and 11 from J, leaving 15 bases between them. Germline assignment: CDR1 SEHNR and CDR2 FQNEAQ (reference sequence). The material sequenced was naive CD4+ T cells from PBMCs. Specified subset: CD45RA+ positively selected. This clonotype was sampled from a young man in good health. Some clones in this sample may be carry-over from other donors' samples. This chain connects TRBV7-9 to TRBJ1-4; D is unclear. CDR3 residues: CASSPGLGGKLFF. The CDR3 bases are TGTGCCAGCAGCCCGGGCTTGGGAGGCAAACTGTTTTTT.